The rows below give T cell receptor beta chains drawn from one sample of a study of CD8 T cells in Susac syndrome. TCRdb fed the immunoSEQ multiplex PCR reads into MiXCR, producing one record per CDR3 protein. This sample has around 200,000 distinct CDR3 sequences, with approximately 94% found just once. The sequenced sample was CD4+ T cells from PBMCs. These receptors were collected from a human donor with Susac syndrome. Both conserved end residues are part of each CDR3. A D gene is named only where the DNA matches it firmly. Rows give clone size only sometimes, using once, few, many, or a class for an expanded clone.

D gene	J gene	V gene	clone size	CDR3 DNA	CDR3 protein
NA	TRBJ2-2	TRBV29-1	NA	TGCAGCGTTGTCCGGGATGCGAACACCGGGGAGCTGTTTTTT	CSVVRDANTGELFF
NA	TRBJ2-7	TRBV5-1	NA	TGCGCCAGCAGCTTGGTGGGTCCTGTACCCTCCTACGAGCAGTACTTC	CASSLVGPVPSYEQYF
NA	TRBJ2-5	TRBV20-1	NA	TGCAGTGCTAGTCCGGGCCCGGGGGAAGAGACCCAGTACTTC	CSASPGPGEETQYF
TRBD1	TRBJ1-5	TRBV5-1	NA	TGCGCCAGCAGCGGGGGACAGGGCAATCAGCCCCAGCATTTT	CASSGGQGNQPQHF
NA	TRBJ2-5	TRBV2	NA	TGTGCCAGCAGTGCCGTAACGGAGACCCAGTACTTC	CASSAVTETQYF
TRBD1	TRBJ1-5	TRBV7-9	NA	TGTGCCAGCAGCTTAGATGGGACAGGGTACAATCAGCCCCAGCATTTT	CASSLDGTGYNQPQHF
TRBD2	TRBJ2-1	TRBV2	NA	TGTGCCAGCGGGGGACTAGCGGACAATGAGCAGTTCTTC	CASGGLADNEQFF
NA	TRBJ2-5	TRBV12-3/TRBV12-4	few	TGTGCCAGCAGTTTCGGGGGTTCAGAGACCCAGTACTTC	CASSFGGSETQYF
NA	TRBJ2-3	TRBV14	NA	TGTGCCAGCAGCCAAAGCCTAGGGCACGATACGCAGTATTTT	CASSQSLGHDTQYF
TRBD2	TRBJ2-5	TRBV7-2	NA	TGTGCCAGCAGCTTAAGAAGTAGCGGGGGGGCCGCAGAGACCCAGTACTTC	CASSLRSSGGAAETQYF
TRBD1	TRBJ1-2	TRBV6-1	NA	TGTGCCAGCAGTAGAGGGACAGCCCGAACTAACTATGGCTACACCTTC	CASSRGTARTNYGYTF
NA	TRBJ1-3	TRBV6-1	NA	TGTGCCAGCAGTGAAGGACTTTGGACAGCAGGAAACACCATATATTTT	CASSEGLWTAGNTIYF
NA	TRBJ1-5	TRBV6-5	NA	TGTGCCAGCAGTTACTCGAGGGGGTCCGCTCGACTTAGCAATCAGCCCCAGCATTTT	CASSYSRGSARLSNQPQHF
NA	TRBJ2-7	TRBV6-1	NA	TGTGCCAGCAGTGAAGCGGGGGAGCAGTACTTC	CASSEAGEQYF
NA	TRBJ1-2	TRBV10-2	NA	TGCGCCAGCAGTCCCGGACCGCGAGAGGAGGGCTACACCTTC	CASSPGPREEGYTF
TRBD2	TRBJ2-1	TRBV5-1	NA	TGCGCCAGCAGCTTGGCCCCGGGACTAGCGGGGGGGCGGAATGAGCAGTTCTTC	CASSLAPGLAGGRNEQFF
TRBD2	TRBJ2-3	TRBV20-1	NA	TGCAGTGCTAGTCCCCGGGGGGGAAAATCAGATACGCAGTATTTT	CSASPRGGKSDTQYF
NA	TRBJ1-6	TRBV12-5	NA	TGTGCTAGTGGGCAGGGATACAATAATTCACCCCTCCACTTT	CASGQGYNNSPLHF
NA	TRBJ2-3	TRBV6-5	NA	TGTGCCAGCAGTTACTCTGGGGGAGGTACAGATACGCAGTATTTT	CASSYSGGGTDTQYF
TRBD1	TRBJ1-3	TRBV29-1	once	TGCAGCGTTCGTGGCACGGACAGGGGGAGACCTGGAAACACCATATATTTT	CSVRGTDRGRPGNTIYF
NA	TRBJ2-7	TRBV3-1	NA	TGTGCCAGCAGCATCGGCCCCTACGAGCAGTACTTC	CASSIGPYEQYF
NA	TRBJ1-6	TRBV9	NA	TGTGCCAGCAGCGTAGAGAGGGGATCGGGTCCCCTCCACTTT	CASSVERGSGPLHF
TRBD1	TRBJ1-1	TRBV15	NA	TGTGCCACCAGCAGAGATCGGGGAGCGGACAGGGGTGCTGAAGCTTTCTTT	CATSRDRGADRGAEAFF
NA	TRBJ2-1	TRBV29-1	few	TGCACCGACTACAATGAGCAGTTCTTC	CTDYNEQFF
NA	TRBJ1-1	TRBV19	NA	TGTGCCAGTAGATCCGGGGGAGGCACTGAAGCTTTCTTT	CASRSGGGTEAFF
TRBD1	TRBJ1-1	TRBV7-3	once	TGTGCCAGCAGCCCCTACGACAGGGCCCATGAAGCTTTCTTT	CASSPYDRAHEAFF
TRBD1	TRBJ2-7	TRBV18	NA	TGTGCCAGCTCACGATTACGACAGGGGAAAGTAGAAGAGCAGTACTTC	CASSRLRQGKVEEQYF
NA	TRBJ1-1	TRBV3-1	NA	TGTGCCAGCCGGAATAACCCGAACACTGAAGCTTTCTTT	CASRNNPNTEAFF
NA	TRBJ1-2	TRBV30	NA	TGTGCCTGGAATCCGGGTTCTAACTATGGCTACACCTTC	CAWNPGSNYGYTF
NA	TRBJ1-2	TRBV4-1	NA	TGCGCCAGCAGCCGGGCGACACTCTCCAGGGACTATGGCTACACCTTC	CASSRATLSRDYGYTF
TRBD1	TRBJ1-2	TRBV10-3	NA	TGTGCCACCCGCCAGGGGGAGGGCACGCGGAGCTACACCTTC	CATRQGEGTRSYTF
NA	TRBJ2-5	TRBV20-1	NA	TGCAGTGCTAGACTAGGGGCGCAAGAGACCCAGTACTTC	CSARLGAQETQYF
NA	TRBJ1-6	TRBV7-6	once	TGTGCCAGCAGCCTATTTCGCCAAGGTTCACCCCTCCACTTT	CASSLFRQGSPLHF
NA	TRBJ1-6	TRBV5-4	NA	TGTGCCAGCAGCCTCGACGGGTTCGAAACCCTCCACTTT	CASSLDGFETLHF
NA	TRBJ2-5	TRBV29-1	NA	TGCAGCGTTGCATCGGAGTCACAAGAGACCCAGTACTTC	CSVASESQETQYF
NA	TRBJ1-5	TRBV6-2/TRBV6-3	NA	TGTGCCAGCATCAACGCAGGGATTGGCAATCAGCCCCAGCATTTT	CASINAGIGNQPQHF
TRBD1	TRBJ1-6	TRBV30	NA	TGTGCCTGGAGCGGGACAGGGGGCTTTTCACCCCTCCACTTT	CAWSGTGGFSPLHF
NA	TRBJ1-6	TRBV27	NA	TGTGCCAGCAGTTTAACGGGGAATGGGAATTCACCCCTCCACTTT	CASSLTGNGNSPLHF
NA	TRBJ1-4	TRBV5-4	NA	TGTGCCAGCAGCTTGGTTGAAAAACTGTTTTTT	CASSLVEKLFF
NA	TRBJ2-1	TRBV20-1	NA	TGCAGTGCTAGTAAATCCTGGCGTGAGCAGTTCTTC	CSASKSWREQFF
NA	TRBJ1-1	TRBV6-1	NA	TGTGCCAGCAGTGAATTAGGGACAACGAACACTGAAGCTTTCTTT	CASSELGTTNTEAFF
NA	TRBJ2-7	TRBV20-1	NA	TGCAGTGCTAGGATTAGCGGCTCCTACGAGCAGTACTTC	CSARISGSYEQYF
NA	TRBJ2-3	TRBV6-2/TRBV6-3	NA	TGTGCCAGCAGGCCCTGGGGGACAGATACGCAGTATTTT	CASRPWGTDTQYF
NA	TRBJ1-2	TRBV12-3/TRBV12-4	NA	TGTGCCAGCAGTGGCAGCTACTATGGCTACACCTTC	CASSGSYYGYTF
NA	TRBJ2-5	TRBV7-9	NA	TGTGCCAGCAGCTTAGAGGGGCGCACGCAAGAGACCCAGTACTTC	CASSLEGRTQETQYF